This T cell receptor (beta chain) appears in the sequencing data of a study of cytomegalovirus exposure and HLA in healthy donors. The wider study: The Caucasian-associated ancestry cluster contained roughly four fifths of the approximately 430 genotyped donors. The study's findings and limits: The authors excluded some V segments, including TRBV6-2 and TRBV6-3, as indistinguishable.

In regard to this clone: Its antigen is undetermined.

PCR used 60 Vbeta primers and 13 Jbeta primers. Authors' analysis steps: It was a later analysis that counted roughly 80 million unique TCR beta chains, of which roughly 10 million were shared. Only in-frame clones appear in the TCRdb table, and some are missing; sequencing was by immunoSEQ multiplex PCR. V and J calls plus clone size are reproduced from that table; the DNA served to infer D and trimming. The profile shows 150,000 to 200,000 clones, 70% to 80% of them singletons. V was pared by 4 bases and J by 8 bases, with 2 bases of the junction left unmatched. The CDR3 sequence is 13 residues long. From germline, CDR1 is SNHLY and CDR2 FYNNEI.

Sequences were obtained from PBMCs. The gene calls are TRBV2 and TRBJ1-4, with 9 bases fitting TRBD1. This receptor was obtained from a man aged 25 to 45 in good health and CMV-seronegative. In DNA, the CDR3 is TGTGCCAGCAGTGGACAGGGGGGAGAAAAACTGTTTTTT. Translating gives CASSGQGGEKLFF.